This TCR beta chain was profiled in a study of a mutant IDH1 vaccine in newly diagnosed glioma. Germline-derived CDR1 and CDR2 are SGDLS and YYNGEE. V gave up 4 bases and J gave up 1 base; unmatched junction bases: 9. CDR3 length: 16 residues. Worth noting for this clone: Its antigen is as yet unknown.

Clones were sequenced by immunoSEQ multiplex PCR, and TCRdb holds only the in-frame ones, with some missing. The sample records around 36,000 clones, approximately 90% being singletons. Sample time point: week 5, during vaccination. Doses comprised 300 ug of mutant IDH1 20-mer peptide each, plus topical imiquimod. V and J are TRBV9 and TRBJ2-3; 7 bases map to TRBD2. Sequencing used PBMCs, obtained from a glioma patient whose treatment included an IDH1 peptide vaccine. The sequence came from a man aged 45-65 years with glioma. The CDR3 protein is CASSPHSSGRTDTQYF. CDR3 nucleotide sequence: TGTGCCAGCAGCCCCCATTCTAGCGGCCGCACAGATACGCAGTATTTT.